Below are 27 T cell receptor beta chains sequenced from a single sample in a study of somatic mutations in cytotoxic T cells in rheumatoid arthritis. TCRdb's copy holds only in-frame clones and misses some; the assay was immunoSEQ multiplex PCR. This table holds nearly 20,000 clones, about 86% found once. Sequenced material: CD8+ T cells sorted from blood. Receptor source: a man between 35 and 55 years old in good health.

The chain is built from TRBV13 and TRBJ2-3; 11 bases fit TRBD1. The CDR3 sequence is 15 residues long. Germline V lookup: CDR1 PRHDT, CDR2 FYEKMQ (reference sequence). V trimming: 7 bases; J trimming: 6 bases; junction bases outside the gene matches: 9. In nucleotides, the CDR3 is TGTGCCAGCACCGAAGGGACAGGGGGATGGGATACGCAGTATTTT. Protein sequence: CASTEGTGGWDTQYF.

This chain joins TRBV27 and TRBJ1-5, with a weak D call TRBD1 (5 bases). Germline V gene data show CDR1 as MNHEY and CDR2 as SMNVEV (reference sequence). The CDR3 is 14 residues long. The ends were cut back, 3 bases at V and 3 bases at J, with 9 bases in the middle. This CDR3 is CASSFLGVNQPQHF. CDR3 in DNA: TGTGCCAGCAGTTTTCTAGGGGTCAATCAGCCCCAGCATTTT.

This chain uses TRBV4-3 with TRBJ1-3; no reliable D call. This CDR3 is 16 amino acids long. Germline CDR1 and CDR2: LGHNA and YSLEER. V dropped 0 bases and J dropped 0 bases, with 9 bases sitting between them. The CDR3 is CASSQDGSNSGNTIYF. As DNA, the CDR3 is TGCGCCAGCAGCCAAGATGGCAGCAACTCTGGAAACACCATATATTTT.

The chain is built from TRBV19 and TRBJ2-6, with D unclear. V lost 1 base to trimming and J lost 4 bases, with 8 bases between them. CDR1 is LNHDA and CDR2 is SQIVND in the germline V gene (reference sequence). The CDR3 consists of 15 residues. The CDR3 DNA reads TGTGCCAGTAGTATAGGGTCCCAGGGGGCCAACGTCCTGACTTTC. Its translation: CASSIGSQGANVLTF.

V usage is TRBV7-9 and J usage is TRBJ2-3, with D possibly TRBD2 on 5 matching bases. Germline CDR1 reads SEHNR; CDR2 reads FQNEAQ (reference sequence). CDR3 length: 13 amino acids. V lost 7 bases and J 6 bases, leaving 14 bases between the germline ends. The CDR3 DNA follows: TGTGCCAGCATCCCCGACTACGCGGATACGCAGTATTTT. Translating it yields CASIPDYADTQYF.

The chain has TRBV28 and TRBJ2-4; tentative D call: TRBD2 (5 bases). Trimming cost V 1 base and J 1 base, with 8 bases left between them. CDR1 and CDR2 (germline): MDHEN, SYDVKM. The CDR3 consists of 15 residues. CDR3 coding DNA: TGTGCCAGCAGTTTATTTGGACTCGCCAAAAACATTCAGTACTTC. This translates into CASSLFGLAKNIQYF.

This rearrangement joins TRBV4-1 to TRBJ2-1; maybe TRBD2 (6 bases). CDR3 length: 14 amino acids. The germline V and J ends were trimmed by 3 bases and 6 bases, with 12 bases remaining between them. Germline V gene data show CDR1 as MGHRA and CDR2 as YSYEKL. The CDR3 DNA follows: TGCGCCAGCAGCCACCTAGCGAGTAGCAATGAGCAGTTCTTC. Amino acids: CASSHLASSNEQFF.

This chain links TRBV7-6 with TRBJ2-7, with 7 bases aligning to TRBD2. The trim removed 1 base at V and 2 bases at J, leaving 5 bases unmatched. CDR1 and CDR2 (germline): SGHVS, FNYEAQ. The CDR3 totals 15 residues. The CDR3 DNA sequence: TGTGCCAGCAGCTTAGGTAGCGGGCCAACCTACGAGCAGTACTTC. The encoded protein is CASSLGSGPTYEQYF.

V usage is TRBV21-1 and J usage is TRBJ1-2; TRBD1 is the table's D call, not checked against the DNA. TRBV21-1 is recorded as a pseudogene. CDR3 size: 15 residues. The CDR3 sequence is CASSKGGRSNYGYTF. The CDR3 DNA is TGTGCCAGCAGCAAAGGGGGCAGATCTAACTATGGCTACACCTTC.

Details on this clone: The junction does not match germline at one end; this may be a read error. The CDR3 sequence is CASSDSAQSGTNVLTF. The CDR3 nucleotides are TGTGCCAGCAGTGACTCGGCGCAATCTGGGACCAACGTCCTGACTTTC. V is TRBV6-4 and J is TRBJ2-6; D is ambiguous. The V gene's germline CDR1 is MRHNA and CDR2 SNTAGT. The CDR3 loop spans 16 amino acids.

The chain joins TRBV7-6 to TRBJ1-1; weak D call: TRBD1 (6 bases). Germline CDR1 and CDR2: SGHVS and FNYEAQ. The CDR3 is 14 amino acids. Trimming left V 4 bases short and J 2 bases short, with 11 bases between. The CDR3 nucleotides are TGTGCCAGCAGCTACGGGACAACTAACACTGAAGCTTTCTTT. It specifies CASSYGTTNTEAFF.

The chain links TRBV27 to TRBJ1-1, with unresolved D. The length of the CDR3 is 13 residues. The germline gives CDR1 MNHEY, CDR2 SMNVEV (reference sequence). Trimming took 2 bases from V and 1 from J, leaving 5 bases between them. The CDR3 bases are TGTGCCAGCAGTTTAAAGGAGAACACTGAAGCTTTCTTT. Its translation is CASSLKENTEAFF.

The rearrangement uses TRBV27 and TRBJ2-1, with D possibly being TRBD2 (5 bases). Trimming left V 5 bases short and J 4 bases short, with 12 bases between. The CDR3 sequence is 14 residues long. Germline V gives CDR1 MNHEY, CDR2 SMNVEV (reference sequence). CDR3 nucleotide sequence: TGTGCCAGCAGTCTTTGGAGCGGTTACAATGAGCAGTTCTTC. Translated, it gives CASSLWSGYNEQFF.

This clone has only one observation. This chain joins TRBV7-8 and TRBJ2-7; unclear D gene. CDR1 is SGHVS, CDR2 FQNEAQ, per germline. The CDR3 is 14 amino acids. Trimming shortened V by 5 bases and J by 0 bases, and 11 bases separated the two germline ends. DNA for the CDR3: TGTGCCAGCAGCCCGAGGTGGGGCTCCTACGAGCAGTACTTC. Its protein is CASSPRWGSYEQYF.

V is TRBV28 and J is TRBJ1-5, with 7 bases that match TRBD1. Losses at the gene ends were 1 base for V and 5 bases for J; bases not matched to a gene: 8. From germline, CDR1 is MDHEN and CDR2 SYDVKM. CDR3 length: 16 residues. The CDR3 DNA is TGTGCCAGCAGTTTATCTATTTACAGGGGAGATCAGCCCCAGCATTTT. It codes for CASSLSIYRGDQPQHF.

This chain uses TRBV27 with TRBJ2-1; D perhaps matches TRBD1 (6 bases). Per the germline V gene, CDR1 is MNHEY and CDR2 is SMNVEV (reference sequence). V dropped 3 bases and J dropped 6 bases, with 12 bases sitting between them. The CDR3 extends over 14 amino acids. CDR3 bases: TGTGCCAGCAGTTTGCCAGGGGCGCCCAATGAGCAGTTCTTC. Protein: CASSLPGAPNEQFF.

The CDR3 nucleotides read TGTGCCAGCAGTTTCGGGAGTACCTACGAGCAGTACTTC. This gives the protein CASSFGSTYEQYF. The chain joins TRBV28 to TRBJ2-7, with D possibly being TRBD2 (6 bases). Germline V gene data show CDR1 as MDHEN and CDR2 as SYDVKM. V lost 3 bases to trimming and J lost 2 bases, with 8 bases between them. This CDR3 spans 13 amino acids. The whole variable domain, remainder taken from reference TRBV28 and TRBJ2-7, is DVKVTQSSRYLVKRTGEKVFLECVQDMDHENMFWYRQDPGLGLRLIYFSYDVKMKEKGDIPEGYSVSREKKERFSLILESASTNQTSMYLCASSFGSTYEQYFGPGTRLTVT.

This clone was detected only once. The chain employs TRBV27 and TRBJ2-7; 8 bases fit TRBD2. V trimming: 7 bases; J trimming: 6 bases; junction bases outside the gene matches: 5. Germline V lookup: CDR1 MNHEY, CDR2 SMNVEV (reference sequence). This CDR3 contains 12 residues. The CDR3 region is CASTGGIGEQYF. The DNA of the CDR3 is TGTGCCAGCACGGGGGGGATAGGCGAGCAGTACTTC.

V and J are TRBV5-8 and TRBJ2-3; D uncertain. In germline, CDR1 is SGHTS, CDR2 YDEGEE. The CDR3 consists of 14 residues. Trimming cost V 4 bases and J 2 bases, with 11 bases left between them. CDR3 in amino acids: CASSPFPSTDTQYF. CDR3 sequence (DNA): TGTGCCAGCAGCCCCTTCCCGTCCACAGATACGCAGTATTTT.

This chain joins TRBV9 and TRBJ2-1; 9 nucleotides line up with TRBD2. V trimming: 0 bases; J trimming: 7 bases; junction bases outside the gene matches: 5. Germline loops: CDR1 SGDLS, CDR2 YYNGEE. The CDR3 runs 15 residues. The CDR3 spells CASSVGAGGTNEQFF. The DNA for the CDR3 is TGTGCCAGCAGCGTAGGCGCGGGAGGGACAAATGAGCAGTTCTTC.

The rearrangement links TRBV13 to TRBJ2-2; the match to TRBD2 covers 14 bases. After removal of 6 bases from V and 4 bases from J, the junction contained 13 bases not matched to a gene. The CDR3 loop spans 19 amino acids. Germline lookup yields CDR1 PRHDT and CDR2 FYEKMQ (reference sequence). Here the CDR3 reads CASSPPTGLAGVGTGELFF. DNA for the CDR3: TGTGCCAGCAGTCCCCCTACGGGACTAGCGGGAGTGGGCACCGGGGAGCTGTTTTTT.

By sample fraction, this clone is medium-sized (0.01 to 0.1%). The CDR3 reads CASSRWSYEQYF. The CDR3, as DNA: TGTGCCAGCAGCCGGTGGTCCTACGAGCAGTACTTC. The chain links TRBV11-2 to TRBJ2-7; D ambiguous. V was shortened by 5 bases and J by 1 base, with 6 bases between the two germline ends. The CDR3 loop spans 12 amino acids. The germline V gene has CDR1 SGHAT and CDR2 FQNNGV.

This rearrangement joins TRBV30 to TRBJ1-1, with D unclear. This CDR3 is built from 18 residues. Germline loops: CDR1 GTSNPN, CDR2 SVGIG (reference sequence). Trimming pared 1 base from V and 0 bases from J, leaving 21 bases between. The CDR3 DNA is TGTGCCTGGAGTGCGACCCCAGGCGAAACCAACATGAACACTGAAGCTTTCTTT. It encodes CAWSATPGETNMNTEAFF.

The chain employs TRBV27 and TRBJ2-5, with unresolved D. V was pared by 3 bases and J by 5 bases, with 10 bases between. This CDR3 region has 13 residues. CDR1 is MNHEY, CDR2 SMNVEV, per germline (reference sequence). This CDR3 is CASSLGGRETQYF. CDR3 in DNA: TGTGCCAGCAGTTTGGGTGGCAGGGAGACCCAGTACTTC.

The rearrangement joins TRBV7-2 to TRBJ2-7; 7 bases are a match to TRBD2. The CDR3 runs to 14 residues. Germline trimming cut 9 bases from V and 0 bases from J; bases unmatched to any gene: 8. From germline, CDR1 is SGHTA and CDR2 FQGNSA. CDR3 sequence reads: CASATSPSSYEQYF. The CDR3 region has the DNA TGTGCCAGTGCGACTAGCCCGAGCTCCTACGAGCAGTACTTC.

The CDR3 protein is CASSLSSERVYNEQFF. CDR3 DNA: TGTGCCAGCAGTTTATCGTCGGAGAGGGTTTACAATGAGCAGTTCTTC. The genes are TRBV27 and TRBJ2-1, with D possibly being TRBD2 (5 bases). Per the germline V gene, CDR1 is MNHEY and CDR2 is SMNVEV (reference sequence). The CDR3 length is 16 residues. V was clipped by 0 bases and J by 4 bases, with 13 bases between them.

The chain recombines TRBV20-1 with TRBJ1-1; D remains unclear. This CDR3 comprises 10 residues. The germline gives CDR1 DFQATT, CDR2 SNEGSKA (reference sequence). Trimming removed 6 bases from V and 2 bases from J, with 4 bases in between. The CDR3, as DNA: TGCAGTGCCCCAAACACTGAAGCTTTCTTT. It yields the protein CSAPNTEAFF.